This T cell receptor (beta chain) was found in a study of blood T cell repertoires in COVID-19. Data came from immunoSEQ multiplex PCR; TCRdb stores just in-frame clones and leaves some out. Counted here are fewer than 110,000 clones, 70% to 90% occurring once; the ten biggest clones make up 4.5% to 5%. Specimen: peripheral blood. The TCR comes from a middle-aged man with active or convalescent COVID-19.

The DNA for the CDR3 is TGTGCCAGCAGAGGGGGCGCTTCAAGGTCCTATAATTCACCCCTCCACTTT. Translation gives CASRGGASRSYNSPLHF. This sequence joins TRBV27 and TRBJ1-6; 7 bases are a match to TRBD1. Germline V gene data show CDR1 as MNHEY and CDR2 as SMNVEV (reference sequence). Unmatched junction bases numbered 9, after V lost 6 bases and J lost 1 base. The CDR3 loop spans 17 amino acids.